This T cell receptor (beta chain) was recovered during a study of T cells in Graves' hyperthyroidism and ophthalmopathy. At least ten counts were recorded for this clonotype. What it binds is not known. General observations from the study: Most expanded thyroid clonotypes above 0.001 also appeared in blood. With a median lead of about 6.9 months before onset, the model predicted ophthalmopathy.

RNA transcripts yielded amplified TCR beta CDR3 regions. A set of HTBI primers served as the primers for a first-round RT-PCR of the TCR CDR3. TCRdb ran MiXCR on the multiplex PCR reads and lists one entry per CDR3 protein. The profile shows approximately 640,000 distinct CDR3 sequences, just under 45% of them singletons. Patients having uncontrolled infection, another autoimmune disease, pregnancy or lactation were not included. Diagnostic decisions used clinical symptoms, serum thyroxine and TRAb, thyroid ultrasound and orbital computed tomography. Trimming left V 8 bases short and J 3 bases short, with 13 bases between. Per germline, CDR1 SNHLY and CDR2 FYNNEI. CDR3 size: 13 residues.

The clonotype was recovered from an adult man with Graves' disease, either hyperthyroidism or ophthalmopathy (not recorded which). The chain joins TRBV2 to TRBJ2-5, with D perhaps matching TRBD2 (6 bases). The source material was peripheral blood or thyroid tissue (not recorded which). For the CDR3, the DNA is TGTGCCAGCCAGGAGGGACTCGAAGAGACCCAGTACTTC. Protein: CASQEGLEETQYF.